This TCR beta chain stems from a study of T cells after yellow fever vaccination. Study findings and constraints: Of the clonotypes, a small share occurred in both CD4 and CD8 compartments.

V trimming: 0 bases; J trimming: 2 bases; junction bases outside the gene matches: 3. The CDR3 loop spans 16 amino acids. Germline CDR1 and CDR2: KGHDR and SFDVKD. TCRdb passed the 5' RACE reads through MiXCR, listing each CDR3 protein once. The sample records about 580,000 distinct CDR3 sequences, about a sixth being singletons. This clonotype has more than one count but fewer than ten. The antigen is unknown. This material consisted of PBMCs, taken about 5 days after the first yellow fever vaccination. The sequence was collected from a man in his late teens or twenties who received the YFV17D yellow fever vaccine. This chain connects TRBV24-1 to TRBJ1-5; 7 positions match TRBD1. The CDR3 DNA reads TGTGCCACCAGTGATTTGGGAGACAGGGGCAATCAGCCCCAGCATTTT. It specifies CATSDLGDRGNQPQHF.